These 9 T cell receptor beta chains came from one sample sequenced in a study of early T cells in non-severe SARS-CoV-2 infection. Using its own MiXCR run on the 5' RACE reads, TCRdb lists one record per CDR3 protein. Seen here are nearly 95,000 distinct CDR3 sequences, approximately 17% observed once, and the top ten hold 4.5% to 6.5%. The sample in question was whole blood, obtained at baseline. These receptor sequences come from an adult who was a healthcare worker with PCR-confirmed SARS-CoV-2 infection or an uninfected control (not recorded which).

V is TRBV20-1 and J is TRBJ2-5; D gene ambiguous. V was trimmed by 3 bases and J by 6 bases, leaving 17 bases between them. This CDR3 contains 14 residues. Germline V gives CDR1 DFQATT, CDR2 SNEGSKA (reference sequence). CDR3 nucleotides: TGCAGTGCTAGGAGGCTTAGTAGGACCAAGACCCAGTACTTC. Translating gives CSARRLSRTKTQYF.

This clonotype was detected only a few times. The chain uses TRBV12-3 or TRBV12-4 and TRBJ1-2, with 9 bases fitting TRBD1. V lost 8 bases and J lost 7; bases outside the gene matches: 8. The CDR3 totals 13 residues. The CDR3 bases are TGTGCCAGCGCGGGACAGGGAATTTCTGGCTACACCTTC. Translating it yields CASAGQGISGYTF.

The chain combines TRBV6-5 with TRBJ1-1; D gene uncertain. Germline CDR1 reads MNHEY; CDR2 reads SVGAGI. Trimming cost V 2 bases and J 3 bases, with 16 bases left between them. CDR3 length equals 16 residues. The CDR3 DNA sequence: TGTGCCAGCAGTTACGTGGCGCCGCCCACGTACACTGAAGCTTTCTTT. This gives the protein CASSYVAPPTYTEAFF.

The chain uses TRBV12-3 or TRBV12-4 and TRBJ2-7, with D possibly TRBD1 on 6 matching bases. The CDR3 sequence is 13 residues long. V gave up 2 bases and J gave up 2 bases, with 7 bases separating them. As DNA, the CDR3 is TGTGCCAGCAGTTTAAGACAGGCCTACGAGCAGTACTTC. Its translation: CASSLRQAYEQYF.

This clonotype has just a few counts. This chain joins TRBV6-2 or TRBV6-3 and TRBJ2-5; 14 bases agree with TRBD2. Germline V gives CDR1 MNHEY, CDR2 SVGEGT. With V trimmed by 4 bases and J by 5 bases, 6 bases remained unmatched. This CDR3 has 16 residues. CDR3: CASSSGTSGSGETQYF. The CDR3 DNA reads as TGTGCCAGCAGTTCTGGGACTAGCGGGAGCGGGGAGACCCAGTACTTC.

This clonotype was seen repeatedly, ten times or more. The chain links TRBV12-3 or TRBV12-4 to TRBJ2-3; D unresolved. Deletions cut 1 base from V and 1 base from J, with 3 bases between. CDR3 size: 13 residues. Here the CDR3 reads CASSLVGTDTQYF. The DNA of the CDR3 is TGTGCCAGCAGTTTAGTAGGCACAGATACGCAGTATTTT.

V is TRBV5-5 and J is TRBJ1-5; maybe TRBD1 (5 bases). The CDR3 is 15 amino acids. Per the germline V gene, CDR1 is SGHKS and CDR2 is YYEKEE (reference sequence). Between the trimmed V and J ends, which lost 5 bases and 4 bases, there was a span of 16 bases. The CDR3 DNA reads as TGTGCCAGCAGGCCTACCGGGACTGAAAATCAGCCCCAGCATTTT. Translating gives CASRPTGTENQPQHF.

This clonotype was counted between two and nine times. The J gene is TRBJ2-5, the V gene TRBV3-1; no clear D. The V and J ends lost 2 bases and 3 bases respectively, with 7 bases between them. The germline V gene encodes CDR1 LGHDT and CDR2 YNNKEL (reference sequence). The CDR3 runs 13 residues. CDR3 coding DNA: TGTGCCAGCAGCCAAACTCGTAAAGAGACCCAGTACTTC. As protein: CASSQTRKETQYF.

The J gene is TRBJ1-1, the V gene TRBV18; TRBD1 matches at 8 bases. V lost 3 bases, J lost 5 bases, and 11 bases stayed unmatched. Germline values: CDR1 KGHSH, CDR2 LQKENI. CDR3 length: 16 residues. The CDR3 coding sequence is TGTGCCAGCTCACCCGCACACTGGACAGGGAGTACTGAAGCTTTCTTT. Its translation: CASSPAHWTGSTEAFF.